These 8 T cell receptor beta chains originate from one sample sequenced in a study of blood T cell repertoires in COVID-19. The method was immunoSEQ multiplex PCR; TCRdb's version includes in-frame clones alone and lacks a portion of them. The sample includes 150,000 to 200,000 clones, 87% of them seen just once. The sample was peripheral blood. The receptors were gathered from a woman aged 70 to 79 with COVID-19, enrolled during active disease.

The chain carries TRBV28 and TRBJ1-5; 7 bases line up with TRBD1. V was pared by 3 bases and J by 2 bases, with 10 bases of the junction left unmatched. Germline V gene data show CDR1 as MDHEN and CDR2 as SYDVKM. The CDR3 spans 17 residues. The CDR3 loop reads CASSFRAGGTRNQPQHF. The CDR3, as DNA: TGTGCCAGCAGTTTCAGGGCAGGGGGAACCCGCAATCAGCCCCAGCATTTT.

The chain couples TRBV4-1 to TRBJ2-3, with 9 bases identical to TRBD2. Germline V lookup: CDR1 MGHRA, CDR2 YSYEKL. The CDR3 spans 17 residues. Germline trimming cut 4 bases from V and 2 bases from J; bases unmatched to any gene: 10. CDR3 in amino acids: CASSPQSGRFNTDTQYF. DNA for the CDR3: TGCGCCAGCAGCCCTCAAAGCGGGAGGTTTAACACAGATACGCAGTATTTT.

This chain connects TRBV3-1 (or the pseudogene TRBV3-2) to TRBJ2-1; a weak D match, TRBD1 (5 bases). The CDR3 is 16 amino acids. The germline V gene has CDR1 LGHDT and CDR2 YNNKEL (reference sequence). Trimming took off 4 bases at V and 11 bases at J, with 24 bases between the two ends. The CDR3 reads CASSPDRFQLFVKQFF. The CDR3 DNA is TGTGCCAGCAGCCCCGACAGATTCCAGTTGTTCGTCAAGCAGTTCTTC.

This clone showed up just once. This chain uses TRBV15 with TRBJ2-3, with 15 nucleotides matching TRBD2. The germline gives CDR1 LNHNV, CDR2 YYDKDF (reference sequence). V lost 0 bases and J lost 4; bases outside the gene matches: 5. The CDR3 has 18 amino acids. Here the CDR3 reads CATSRDRTSGRAPDTQYF. CDR3 nucleotides: TGTGCCACCAGCAGAGACCGGACTAGCGGGAGGGCCCCAGATACGCAGTATTTT.

The gene calls are TRBV6-5 and TRBJ2-7; 7 bases map to TRBD1. Looked up from germline, CDR1 is MNHEY and CDR2 is SVGAGI. With V trimmed by 7 bases and J by 3 bases, 9 bases remained unmatched. The CDR3 is 14 residues long. The CDR3: CASKLQGWGYEQYF. CDR3 sequence (DNA): TGTGCCAGCAAACTACAGGGGTGGGGCTACGAGCAGTACTTC.

This clone was counted only a few times. V usage is TRBV11-3 and J usage is TRBJ1-4; D gene unclear. Deletions cut 5 bases from V and 7 bases from J, with 17 bases between. Germline CDR1 reads SGHNT; CDR2 reads YENEEA. The length of the CDR3 is 15 residues. The CDR3 reads CASSVGPGSGEKLFF. CDR3 nucleotides: TGTGCCAGCAGCGTAGGACCGGGGAGCGGTGAAAAACTGTTTTTT.

This clone was counted once. The J gene is TRBJ1-6, the V gene TRBV5-6, with unresolved D. Germline V gives CDR1 SGHDT, CDR2 YYEEEE. CDR3 length: 15 amino acids. V shed 0 bases and J shed 11 bases, with 15 bases lying between them. The CDR3, as DNA: TGTGCCAGCAGCTTGGAGATAAGGCGGTTTACACCCCTCCACTTT. Translation: CASSLEIRRFTPLHF.

The V gene is TRBV7-3, the J gene TRBJ2-1, with 10 bases that match TRBD2. This CDR3 is 14 amino acids long. V shed 5 bases, J shed 8 bases, and the junction held 6 bases outside the gene matches. Germline-derived CDR1 and CDR2 are SGHTA and FQGTGA. The CDR3 here is CASSPGLAFHEQFF. CDR3 DNA sequence: TGTGCCAGCAGCCCGGGACTAGCGTTCCATGAGCAGTTCTTC.